This entry lists 26 T cell receptor beta chains sequenced from one sample in a study of T-cell reconstitution after alpha-beta-depleted transplantation in children. A TCRbeta library incorporating unique molecular identifiers was prepared. TCRdb re-derived calls from the PCR reads in MiXCR, one entry per CDR3 protein. The table includes about 980,000 distinct CDR3 sequences, 25% to 35% detected once. Sequences were derived from PBMCs, mostly from graft donor cells, sampled 360 days after TCRalphabeta/CD19-depleted stem cell transplant. Source of these receptors: a boy in the first two years of life who had a stem cell transplant for SCID, so the T cells may come from the graft donor.

V is TRBV11-2 and J is TRBJ2-2; D is ambiguous. CDR1 is SGHAT, CDR2 FQNNGV, per germline. The V end lost 0 bases, the J end lost 9 bases, and 11 bases lay between the germline ends. CDR3 length: 14 residues. CDR3 sequence reads: CASSLERRGRELFF. CDR3 DNA sequence: TGTGCCAGCAGCTTAGAGAGGCGAGGTCGGGAGCTGTTTTTT. Using reference TRBV11-2 and TRBJ2-2 for the parts outside the CDR3, the full variable domain is EAGVAQSPRYKIIEKRQSVAFWCNPISGHATLYWYQQILGQGPKLLIQFQNNGVVDDSQLPKDRFSAERLKGVDSTLKIQPAKLEDSAVYLCASSLERRGRELFFGEGSRLTVL.

This clonotype appeared a few times. Here the CDR3 reads CASSRARPEAFF. The CDR3 nucleotides read TGTGCCAGCAGTCGGGCGAGACCCGAAGCTTTCTTT. The V gene is TRBV12-3 or TRBV12-4, the J gene TRBJ1-1, with D unresolved. V lost 5 bases, J lost 8 bases, and 12 bases lay in between. The CDR3 spans 12 residues.

This clonotype was detected ten times or more. The chain's CDR3 is CASSQRDPYEQYF. As DNA, the CDR3 is TGTGCCAGCAGCCAACGCGACCCCTACGAGCAGTACTTC. V gene TRBV3-1 combines with J gene TRBJ2-7; the D is unclear. Germline V gives CDR1 LGHDT, CDR2 YNNKEL (reference sequence). Trimming removed 2 bases from V and 2 bases from J, with 7 bases in between. There are 13 residues in the CDR3.

The chain links TRBV15 to TRBJ2-3; D ambiguous. CDR1 and CDR2 (germline): LNHNV, YYDKDF (reference sequence). CDR3 size: 13 residues. Trimming removed 1 base from V and 4 bases from J, with 6 bases in between. CDR3 in DNA: TGTGCCACCAGCAGAGGGCAACCAGATACGCAGTATTTT. Its translation: CATSRGQPDTQYF.

This clonotype was seen ten or more times. The chain uses TRBV20-1 and TRBJ2-5; 7 bases are shared with TRBD2. The length of the CDR3 is 14 residues. Germline values: CDR1 DFQATT, CDR2 SNEGSKA (reference sequence). J lost 2 bases, V lost 1 base, and 4 bases had no gene match. CDR3 protein: CSARASGDQETQYF. For the CDR3, the DNA is TGCAGTGCTAGAGCCAGCGGGGATCAAGAGACCCAGTACTTC.

This clonotype has at least ten counts. V gene TRBV12-3 or TRBV12-4 combines with J gene TRBJ1-1; D is possibly TRBD1 (5 bases). V was clipped by 6 bases and J by 0 bases, with 11 bases between them. The CDR3 totals 14 residues. In DNA form, the CDR3 reads TGTGCCAGCAGCCCGGGGACTCTGAACACTGAAGCTTTCTTT. Residues: CASSPGTLNTEAFF.

The chain recombines TRBV29-1 with TRBJ2-7; TRBD2 matches 7 bases. CDR3 size: 12 residues. The ends lost 4 bases at V and 4 bases at J; junction bases unmatched: 4. The germline CDR1 and CDR2 sequences are SQVTM and ANQGSEA. The CDR3: CSVGTRAYEQYF. The CDR3 region has the DNA TGCAGCGTTGGGACTAGAGCTTACGAGCAGTACTTC.

A few counts support this clonotype. The chain is built from TRBV5-1 and TRBJ2-1, with 13 bases identical to TRBD2. This CDR3 region has 15 residues. Germline V gene data show CDR1 as SGHRS and CDR2 as YFSETQ. The ends lost 3 bases at V and 8 bases at J; junction bases unmatched: 5. The CDR3 region is CASSSTSGGIDEQFF. As DNA, the CDR3 is TGCGCCAGCAGCTCGACTAGCGGGGGGATTGATGAGCAGTTCTTC.

The V gene is TRBV6-1, the J gene TRBJ2-1; weak D call: TRBD2 (5 bases). The germline V gene has CDR1 MNHNS and CDR2 SASEGT. CDR3 size: 14 residues. V dropped 7 bases and J dropped 5 bases, with 15 bases sitting between them. The CDR3 nucleotides read TGTGCCAGCAATCGGGATAGGGTCAACAATGAGCAGTTCTTC. It encodes CASNRDRVNNEQFF.

Regarding this clonotype: One junction end disagrees with the germline gene, perhaps due to a read error. The chain combines TRBV12-3 or TRBV12-4 with TRBJ2-7, with a tentative D call TRBD2 (6 bases). This CDR3 is built from 14 residues. CDR3 amino acids: CASTWGTPSFEQYF. CDR3 nucleotide sequence: TGTGCCAGCACCTGGGGGACTCCGTCCTTCGAGCAGTACTTC.

The V gene is TRBV20-1, the J gene TRBJ1-4; TRBD1 matches at 8 bases. Germline loops: CDR1 DFQATT, CDR2 SNEGSKA (reference sequence). After removal of 5 bases from V and 14 bases from J, the junction contained 16 bases not matched to a gene. This CDR3 is 14 amino acids long. The CDR3 is CSAPVPGQVLGLFF. The CDR3 DNA follows: TGCAGTGCTCCTGTCCCGGGACAGGTTTTGGGGCTGTTTTTT.

This chain joins TRBV5-1 and TRBJ2-3, with TRBD2 as a possible D gene (6 bases). In germline, CDR1 is SGHRS, CDR2 YFSETQ. There are 17 residues in the CDR3. V was pared by 3 bases and J by 2 bases, with 19 bases between. The DNA of the CDR3 is TGCGCCAGCAGCTCCACCCCAAACCGCGGGGTCACAGATACGCAGTATTTT. It yields the protein CASSSTPNRGVTDTQYF.

This clonotype occurred a few times. The gene calls are TRBV12-3 or TRBV12-4 and TRBJ2-1, with 8 bases lining up with TRBD1. There are 16 residues in the CDR3. After removal of 1 base from V and 6 bases from J, the junction contained 8 bases not matched to a gene. CDR3 protein: CASSLGVGTGANEQFF. The CDR3 DNA reads TGTGCCAGCAGTTTAGGGGTCGGGACAGGAGCCAATGAGCAGTTCTTC.

Notes on this clonotype: At one end, the junction sequence differs from germline, possibly due to a read error. The rearrangement uses TRBV2 and TRBJ1-1; 9 bases match TRBD1. Germline loops: CDR1 SNHLY, CDR2 FYNNEI. The CDR3 runs to 14 residues. The CDR3 is CASSEQGANTEAFF. In DNA, the CDR3 is TGCGCCAGCAGCGAACAGGGGGCTAACACTGAAGCTTTCTTT.

The chain is built from TRBV27 and TRBJ2-1, with 7 bases identical to TRBD2. This CDR3 has 15 residues. Losses at the gene ends were 5 bases for V and 1 base for J; bases not matched to a gene: 5. Looked up from germline, CDR1 is MNHEY and CDR2 is SMNVEV (reference sequence). CDR3 residues: CASSNWGGSYNEQFF. The CDR3 nucleotides read TGTGCCAGCAGTAATTGGGGGGGGTCCTACAATGAGCAGTTCTTC.

This clonotype was recorded a few times. The rearrangement uses TRBV20-1 and TRBJ2-7; 7 positions agree with TRBD1. Germline V gene sequence: CDR1 DFQATT, CDR2 SNEGSKA (reference sequence). This CDR3 contains 14 residues. Germline trimming cut 7 bases from V and 1 base from J; bases unmatched to any gene: 10. The CDR3 nucleotides read TGCAGTGTCCCACCCGGGACAGATTCCTACGAGCAGTACTTC. This translates into CSVPPGTDSYEQYF.

This clonotype appeared a few times. In DNA, the CDR3 is TGTGCCAGCGGAGTCCTGGGGTGGACAAATGAGCAGTTCTTC. It encodes CASGVLGWTNEQFF. The rearrangement links TRBV12-3 or TRBV12-4 to TRBJ2-1, with a weak D call TRBD1 (5 bases). The CDR3 sequence is 14 residues long. With 8 bases removed from V and 7 bases from J, the gap between germline ends came to 18 bases.

The genes are TRBV12-3 or TRBV12-4 and TRBJ2-7, with D possibly called TRBD1 or TRBD2 (5 bases each). Between the trimmed V and J ends, which lost 5 bases and 2 bases, there was a span of 13 bases. The CDR3 has 14 amino acids. The CDR3 is CASSHAGTAYEQYF. CDR3 in DNA: TGTGCCAGCAGTCATGCCGGGACCGCCTACGAGCAGTACTTC.

This rearrangement joins TRBV9 to TRBJ2-1; D not resolved. The CDR3 has 15 residues. CDR1 is SGDLS, CDR2 YYNGEE, per germline. Trimming took off 3 bases at V and 1 base at J, with 11 bases between the two ends. The CDR3 sequence: CASSGTAISYNEQFF. The CDR3, as DNA: TGTGCCAGCAGCGGAACAGCGATATCCTACAATGAGCAGTTCTTC. The variable domain in full, with the rest retrieved from reference TRBV9 and TRBJ2-1, is DSGVTQTPKHLITATGQRVTLRCSPRSGDLSVYWYQQSLDQGLQFLIQYYNGEERAKGNILERFSAQQFPDLHSELNLSSLELGDSALYFCASSGTAISYNEQFFGPGTRLTVL.

There are a few counts of this clonotype. The rearrangement joins TRBV10-1 to TRBJ2-7; the D gene is possibly TRBD1 (5 bases). Germline values: CDR1 WNHNN, CDR2 SYGVQD (reference sequence). There are 10 residues in the CDR3. Deletions cut 8 bases from V and 12 bases from J, with 14 bases between. In DNA, the CDR3 is TGCGCCAGCTGTCAAGGGGCGCGGTACTTC. This sequence encodes CASCQGARYF.

The chain is built from TRBV7-2 and TRBJ1-2; D uncertain. CDR3 length equals 15 residues. Germline-derived CDR1 and CDR2 are SGHTA and FQGNSA. Deletions cut 4 bases from V and 2 bases from J, with 14 bases between. The CDR3 DNA is TGTGCCAGCAGCTCCCTTGGCCATTGGAACTATGGCTACACCTTC. Amino acids: CASSSLGHWNYGYTF.

This chain connects TRBV20-1 to TRBJ1-1, with D possibly matching TRBD1 (5 bases). CDR3 size: 13 residues. V was clipped by 2 bases and J by 7 bases, with 14 bases between them. Per germline, CDR1 DFQATT and CDR2 SNEGSKA (reference sequence). The chain's CDR3 is CSARLAGWIEAFF. The CDR3 region has the DNA TGCAGTGCTAGATTGGCAGGGTGGATTGAAGCTTTCTTT.

V usage is TRBV12-5 and J usage is TRBJ2-1; TRBD1 is a possible D gene (6 bases). CDR3 length: 19 amino acids. V was shortened by 0 bases and J by 4 bases, with 22 bases between the two germline ends. Germline-derived CDR1 and CDR2 are LGHNT and FRNRAP. The CDR3 nucleotides are TGTGCTAGTGGTTTGGTACAAGATCGGGCAGGGGAGAAATACAATGAGCAGTTCTTC. The encoded protein is CASGLVQDRAGEKYNEQFF.

In nucleotides, the CDR3 is TGTGCCAGCAGTACACCCGCGGGGTACGAGCAGTACTTC. This gives the protein CASSTPAGYEQYF. The rearrangement links TRBV28 to TRBJ2-7; D is possibly TRBD2 (6 bases). Germline CDR1 and CDR2: MDHEN and SYDVKM. The germline V and J ends were trimmed by 5 bases and 4 bases, with 12 bases remaining between them. This CDR3 is built from 13 residues.

Only a few counts were recorded for this clonotype. V and J are TRBV20-1 and TRBJ2-4; D not certain. The V gene's germline CDR1 is DFQATT and CDR2 SNEGSKA (reference sequence). This CDR3 comprises 15 residues. The V and J ends lost 6 bases and 1 base respectively, with 16 bases between them. Here the CDR3 DNA reads TGCAGTGCCATAGACGGGTCGTCGGCCAAAAACATTCAGTACTTC. Translation: CSAIDGSSAKNIQYF.

The V call is TRBV7-3, the J call TRBJ2-5; 7 bases are a match to TRBD2. This CDR3 contains 16 residues. The ends lost 1 base at V and 5 bases at J; junction bases unmatched: 10. Germline V lookup: CDR1 SGHTA, CDR2 FQGTGA. The CDR3 DNA reads TGTGCCAGCAGCTTAAGCCCGGGACTACCACGCGAGACCCAGTACTTC. It specifies CASSLSPGLPRETQYF.